A single T cell receptor (beta chain) is shown here with its context. Under the authors' procedure: From reference gene primer amplification, estimates of nucleated cell counts were derived. The method was immunoSEQ multiplex PCR; TCRdb's version includes in-frame clones alone and lacks a portion of them. D and trimming were read from the DNA, whereas the V and J calls and clone size are those reported in that table. The sample lists around 200,000 clones; 70% to 90% were seen once. The sample comes from a study of blood T cell repertoires in COVID-19. Looking at the study overall: Sites across the United States, Italy and Spain contributed samples from acute and convalescent COVID-19. Sample material is recorded as cDNA or gDNA derived from T cells, B-cell-depleted T cells, or PBMCs.

This CDR3 comprises 13 residues. Trimming took 10 bases from V and 2 from J; bases not matched to a gene: 5. CDR1 is SNHLY, CDR2 FYNNEI, per germline. The sequenced sample consisted of peripheral blood. The V and J genes are TRBV2 and TRBJ1-3; TRBD1 aligns across 7 bases. The clonotype comes from a man in his 70s with active or convalescent COVID-19. This CDR3 reads CATTTGAGNTIYF. The CDR3, as DNA: TGTGCCACCACTACAGGGGCTGGAAACACCATATATTTT.